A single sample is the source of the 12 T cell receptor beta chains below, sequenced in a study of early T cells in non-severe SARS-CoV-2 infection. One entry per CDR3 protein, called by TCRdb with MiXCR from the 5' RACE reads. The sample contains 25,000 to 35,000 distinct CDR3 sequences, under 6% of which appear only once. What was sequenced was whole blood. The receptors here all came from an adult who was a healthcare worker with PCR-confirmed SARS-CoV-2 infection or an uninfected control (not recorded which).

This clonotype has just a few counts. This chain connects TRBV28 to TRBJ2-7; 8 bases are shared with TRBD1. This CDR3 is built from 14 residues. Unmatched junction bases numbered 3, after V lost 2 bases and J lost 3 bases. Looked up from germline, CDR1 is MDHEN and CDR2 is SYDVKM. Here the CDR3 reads CASSLQGAVYEQYF. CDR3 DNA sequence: TGTGCCAGCAGTTTACAGGGGGCGGTCTACGAGCAGTACTTC.

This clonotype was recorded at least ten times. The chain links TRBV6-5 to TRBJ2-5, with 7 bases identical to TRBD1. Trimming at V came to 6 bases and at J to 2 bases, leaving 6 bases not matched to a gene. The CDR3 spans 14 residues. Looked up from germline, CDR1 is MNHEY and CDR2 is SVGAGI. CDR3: CASSYGQAQETQYF. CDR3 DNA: TGTGCCAGCAGCTATGGACAGGCTCAAGAGACCCAGTACTTC.

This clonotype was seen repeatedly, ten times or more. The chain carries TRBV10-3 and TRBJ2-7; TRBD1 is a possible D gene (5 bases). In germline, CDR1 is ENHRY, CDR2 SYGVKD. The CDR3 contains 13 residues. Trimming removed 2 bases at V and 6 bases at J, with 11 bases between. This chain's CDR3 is CAISERTGREQYF. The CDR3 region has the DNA TGTGCCATCAGTGAGCGTACAGGACGCGAGCAGTACTTC.

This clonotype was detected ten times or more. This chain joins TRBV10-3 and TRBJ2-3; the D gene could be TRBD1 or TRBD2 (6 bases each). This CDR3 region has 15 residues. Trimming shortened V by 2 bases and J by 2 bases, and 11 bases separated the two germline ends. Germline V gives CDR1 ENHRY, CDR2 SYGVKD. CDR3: CAISEGTGATDTQYF. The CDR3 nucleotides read TGTGCCATCAGTGAGGGGACGGGGGCCACAGATACGCAGTATTTT.

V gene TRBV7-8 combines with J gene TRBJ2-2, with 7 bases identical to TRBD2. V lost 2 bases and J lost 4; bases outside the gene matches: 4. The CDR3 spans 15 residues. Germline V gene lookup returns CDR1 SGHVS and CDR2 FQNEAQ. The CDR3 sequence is CASSLSGVGTGELFF. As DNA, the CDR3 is TGTGCCAGCAGCTTAAGCGGGGTTGGCACCGGGGAGCTGTTTTTT.

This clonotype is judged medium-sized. The CDR3 region is CASSVGREQFF. In DNA form, the CDR3 reads TGTGCCAGCAGCGTAGGGCGTGAGCAGTTCTTC. The V gene is TRBV9, the J gene TRBJ2-1; D gene ambiguous. This CDR3 is built from 11 residues. In germline, CDR1 is SGDLS, CDR2 YYNGEE. Trimming shortened V by 0 bases and J by 9 bases, and 4 bases separated the two germline ends.

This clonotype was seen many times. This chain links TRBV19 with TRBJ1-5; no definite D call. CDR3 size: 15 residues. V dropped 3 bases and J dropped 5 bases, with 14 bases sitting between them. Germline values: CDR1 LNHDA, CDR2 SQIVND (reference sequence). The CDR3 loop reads CASSIPRRVYQPQHF. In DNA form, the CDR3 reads TGTGCCAGTAGTATCCCCAGACGTGTCTATCAGCCCCAGCATTTT.

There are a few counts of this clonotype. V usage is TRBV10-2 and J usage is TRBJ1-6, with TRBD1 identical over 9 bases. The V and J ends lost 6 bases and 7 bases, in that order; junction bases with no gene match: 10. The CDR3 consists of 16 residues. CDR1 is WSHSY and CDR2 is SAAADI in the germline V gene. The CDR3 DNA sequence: TGCGCCAGCAGCCAAACACAGGGGGCGCGAAATTCACCCCTCCACTTT. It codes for CASSQTQGARNSPLHF.

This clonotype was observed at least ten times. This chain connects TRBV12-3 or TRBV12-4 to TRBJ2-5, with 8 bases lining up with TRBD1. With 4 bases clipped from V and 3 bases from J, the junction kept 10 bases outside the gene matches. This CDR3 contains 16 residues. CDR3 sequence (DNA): TGTGCCAGCAGTTCAACTTTTGGACAGGGAGAAGAGACCCAGTACTTC. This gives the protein CASSSTFGQGEETQYF.

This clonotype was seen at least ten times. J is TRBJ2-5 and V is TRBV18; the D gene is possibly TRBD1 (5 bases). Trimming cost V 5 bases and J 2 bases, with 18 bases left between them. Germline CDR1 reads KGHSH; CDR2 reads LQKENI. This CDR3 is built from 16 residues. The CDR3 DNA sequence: TGTGCCAGCTCAGCAAGGTTCCCGGACATACAAGAGACCCAGTACTTC. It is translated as CASSARFPDIQETQYF.

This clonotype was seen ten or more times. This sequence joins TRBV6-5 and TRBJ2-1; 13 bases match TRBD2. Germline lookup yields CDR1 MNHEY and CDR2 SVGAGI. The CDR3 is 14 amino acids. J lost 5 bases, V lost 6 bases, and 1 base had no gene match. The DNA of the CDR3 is TGTGCCAGCAGCGGGACTAGCGGGGACAATGAGCAGTTCTTC. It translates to CASSGTSGDNEQFF.

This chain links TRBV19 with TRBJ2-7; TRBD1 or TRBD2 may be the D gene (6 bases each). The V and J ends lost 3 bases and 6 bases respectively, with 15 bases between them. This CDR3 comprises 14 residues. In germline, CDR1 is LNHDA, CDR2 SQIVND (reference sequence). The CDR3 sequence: CASSITGARGEQYF. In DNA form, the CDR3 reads TGTGCCAGTAGTATCACGGGGGCCCGCGGCGAGCAGTACTTC.